This T cell receptor (beta chain) was documented in a study of blood T cell repertoires in COVID-19. Overall study: In each case, the material was cDNA or gDNA derived from T cells, B-cell-depleted T cells, or PBMCs.

Sequenced by immunoSEQ multiplex PCR; TCRdb stores in-frame clones only, minus some. This sample yields 250,000 to 300,000 clones, of which about nine tenths are seen a single time; about 1.7% belongs to the top ten. From germline, CDR1 is MGHDK and CDR2 SYGVNS. V was clipped by 4 bases and J by 6 bases, with 22 bases between them. This CDR3 is built from 17 residues. The chain combines TRBV25-1 with TRBJ2-1, with D possibly matching TRBD2 (5 bases). The sample taken for sequencing was PBMCs or T cells enriched from blood (not recorded which). The source of this sequence is a woman in her thirties or forties who had recovered from COVID-19. CDR3 in DNA: TGTGCCAGCAGTGGAAGCGAAGGACTCTTCGGAGGCAATGAGCAGTTCTTC. As protein: CASSGSEGLFGGNEQFF.